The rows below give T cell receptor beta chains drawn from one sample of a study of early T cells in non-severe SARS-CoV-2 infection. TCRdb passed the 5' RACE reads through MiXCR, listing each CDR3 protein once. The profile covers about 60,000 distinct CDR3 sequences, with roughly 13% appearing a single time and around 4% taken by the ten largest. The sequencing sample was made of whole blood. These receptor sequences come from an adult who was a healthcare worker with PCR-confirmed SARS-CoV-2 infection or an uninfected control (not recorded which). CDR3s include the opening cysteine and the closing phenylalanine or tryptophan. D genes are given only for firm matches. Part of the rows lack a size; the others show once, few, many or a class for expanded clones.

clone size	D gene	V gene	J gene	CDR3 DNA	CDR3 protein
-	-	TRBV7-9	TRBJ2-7	TGTGCCAGCAGCTCACGTCCGGGTATGGGGGAGCAGTACTTC	CASSSRPGMGEQYF
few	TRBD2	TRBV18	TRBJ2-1	TGTGCCAGCTCACAAATAGCGGGGGGGCTGGATGAGCAGTTCTTC	CASSQIAGGLDEQFF
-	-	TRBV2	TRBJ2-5	TGTGCCAGCGCGGCAGGAGCCCTCCAAGAGACCCAGTACTTC	CASAAGALQETQYF
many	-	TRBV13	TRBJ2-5	TGTGCCAGCAGCCGCCCCGACAGACAAGAGACCCAGTACTTC	CASSRPDRQETQYF
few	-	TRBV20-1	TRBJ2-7	TGCAGTGCTAGGACAGAGGACGGCTACGAGCAGTACTTC	CSARTEDGYEQYF
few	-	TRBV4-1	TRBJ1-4	TGCGCCAGCAGCCAAGGTCCGACTGCAACTAATGAAAAACTGTTTTTT	CASSQGPTATNEKLFF
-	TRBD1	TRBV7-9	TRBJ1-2	TGTGCCAGCAGCATCCGACAGGGCTATGGCTACACCTTC	CASSIRQGYGYTF
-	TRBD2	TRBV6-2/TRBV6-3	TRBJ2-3	TGTGCCAGCAGTTACCCGACTAGCGGGGACCTCAGCACAGATACGCAGTATTTT	CASSYPTSGDLSTDTQYF
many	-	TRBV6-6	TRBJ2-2	TGTGCCAGCAGTTCCCCTAGCGGGGAGCTGTTTTTT	CASSSPSGELFF
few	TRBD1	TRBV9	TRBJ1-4	TGTGCCAGCAGCGCCGGGACAGGGCAGGAAAAACTGTTTTTT	CASSAGTGQEKLFF
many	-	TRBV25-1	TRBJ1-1	TGTGCCAGCAGTGCTTCGAAGACTGAAGCTTTCTTT	CASSASKTEAFF
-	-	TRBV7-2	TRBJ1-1	TGTGCCAGCAGCTTAGAACAGGCGAACACTGAAGCTTTCTTT	CASSLEQANTEAFF